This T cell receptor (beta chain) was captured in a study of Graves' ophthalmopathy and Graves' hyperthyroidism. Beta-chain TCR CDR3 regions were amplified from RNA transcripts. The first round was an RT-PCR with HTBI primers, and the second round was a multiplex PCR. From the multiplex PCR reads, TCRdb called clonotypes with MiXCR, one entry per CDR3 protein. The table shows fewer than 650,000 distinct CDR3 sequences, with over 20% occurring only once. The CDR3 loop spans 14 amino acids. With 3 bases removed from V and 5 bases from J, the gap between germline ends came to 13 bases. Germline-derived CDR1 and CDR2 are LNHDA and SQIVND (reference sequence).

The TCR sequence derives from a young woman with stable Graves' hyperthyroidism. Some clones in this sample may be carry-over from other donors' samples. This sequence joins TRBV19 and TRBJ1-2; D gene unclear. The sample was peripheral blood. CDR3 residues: CASSMWNRGYGYTF. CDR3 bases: TGTGCCAGTAGTATGTGGAATCGCGGGTATGGCTACACCTTC.